A single sample is the source of the 28 T cell receptor beta chains below, sequenced in a study of beta chain features in type 1 diabetes. No antigen has been identified for these receptors. General study points: All four CD4+ subsets from Type 1 diabetes patients carried moderately but significantly shorter TCRB CDR3s.

The entirety of the isolated RNA underwent reverse transcription, so expressed TCRB transcripts were sequenced. This table comes from immunoSEQ multiplex PCR, and its TCRdb copy is limited to in-frame clones, with some not included. The profile covers 100,000 to 150,000 clones, with 7% to 10% appearing a single time and 0.75% taken by the ten largest. The sequenced sample was central memory CD4+ T cells from blood. The receptors shown here come from a man younger than 45 with type 1 diabetes.

The V call is TRBV4-3, the J call TRBJ1-3, with D maybe TRBD1 (5 bases). Looked up from germline, CDR1 is LGHNA and CDR2 is YSLEER. The CDR3 has 15 amino acids. V lost 2 bases to trimming and J lost 1 base, with 9 bases between them. In DNA, the CDR3 is TGCGCCAGCAGCCAACTGGGGGGGTCTGGAAACACCATATATTTT. This translates into CASSQLGGSGNTIYF.

This clone was found many times. The chain employs TRBV6-5 and TRBJ1-1; no reliable D call. CDR1 and CDR2 (germline): MNHEY, SVGAGI. CDR3 size: 13 residues. The ends were cut back, 6 bases at V and 2 bases at J, with 10 bases in the middle. DNA of the CDR3: TGTGCCAGCAGATCCCAGGCTAACACTGAAGCTTTCTTT. It encodes CASRSQANTEAFF.

The V and J genes are TRBV7-2 and TRBJ2-5; 9 bases match TRBD2. V shed 5 bases, J shed 2 bases, and the junction held 9 bases outside the gene matches. The germline V gene has CDR1 SGHTA and CDR2 FQGNSA. The CDR3 length is 16 residues. CDR3 residues: CASSPRLAGTQETQYF. As DNA, the CDR3 is TGTGCCAGCAGCCCCCGCCTAGCGGGGACACAAGAGACCCAGTACTTC. The whole variable domain, remainder taken from reference TRBV7-2 and TRBJ2-5, is GAGVSQSPSNKVTEKGKDVELRCDPISGHTALYWYRQSLGQGLEFLIYFQGNSAPDKSGLPSDRFSAERTGGSVSTLTIQRTQQEDSAVYLCASSPRLAGTQETQYFGPGTRLLVL.

V and J are TRBV18 and TRBJ2-7; D might be TRBD1 (6 bases). Looked up from germline, CDR1 is KGHSH and CDR2 is LQKENI. The CDR3 is 15 residues long. V was clipped by 3 bases and J by 3 bases, with 15 bases between them. The chain's CDR3 is CASSPRRDKNYEQYF. The CDR3 nucleotides read TGTGCCAGCTCACCTCGCCGGGACAAAAACTACGAGCAGTACTTC.

The genes are TRBV4-1 and TRBJ2-2; 9 bases fit TRBD2. After removal of 2 bases from V and 1 base from J, the junction contained 2 bases not matched to a gene. The CDR3 is made up of 16 amino acids. From germline, CDR1 is MGHRA and CDR2 YSYEKL. CDR3 region: CASSQFSGGNTGELFF. The CDR3 DNA follows: TGCGCCAGCAGCCAATTTAGCGGGGGGAACACCGGGGAGCTGTTTTTT.

This clone has just a few counts. The chain links TRBV6-6 to TRBJ2-1; D might be TRBD2 (7 bases). The ends were cut back, 6 bases at V and 2 bases at J, with 17 bases in the middle. Germline assignment: CDR1 MNHNY and CDR2 SVGAGI (reference sequence). This CDR3 is 16 amino acids long. CDR3 DNA: TGTGCCAGCAGCCCACCCCCCGGGGGGCCCTACAATGAGCAGTTCTTC. Amino acids: CASSPPPGGPYNEQFF.

This clone has only a few counts. V is TRBV27 and J is TRBJ2-2; 7 bases map to TRBD1. The V gene's germline CDR1 is MNHEY and CDR2 SMNVEV (reference sequence). This CDR3 region has 16 residues. With V trimmed by 5 bases and J by 0 bases, 6 bases remained unmatched. CDR3: CASSPGTASNTGELFF. As DNA, the CDR3 is TGTGCCAGCAGTCCCGGGACAGCCTCGAACACCGGGGAGCTGTTTTTT.

This clone was observed a few times. The chain couples TRBV4-2 to TRBJ2-7, with 10 bases that match TRBD2. This CDR3 is 15 amino acids long. Per the germline V gene, CDR1 is LGHNA and CDR2 is YNFKEQ. J gave up 2 bases and V 1 base, and 2 bases lay outside the gene matches. The CDR3 loop reads CASSQGTSGTYEQYF. As DNA, the CDR3 is TGTGCCAGCAGCCAAGGGACTAGCGGAACCTACGAGCAGTACTTC.

The chain combines TRBV6-1 with TRBJ2-1, with 9 bases aligning to TRBD2. The CDR3 spans 14 residues. Trimming at V came to 4 bases and at J to 5 bases, leaving 3 bases not matched to a gene. The V gene's germline CDR1 is MNHNS and CDR2 SASEGT. The CDR3 spells CASSAAGGHNEQFF. CDR3 nucleotides: TGTGCCAGCAGTGCCGCGGGGGGGCACAATGAGCAGTTCTTC.

The chain carries TRBV6-1 and TRBJ2-5, with D maybe TRBD2 (6 bases). The V gene lost 7 bases and the J gene lost 5 bases, with 14 bases spanning the gap. Germline loops: CDR1 MNHNS, CDR2 SASEGT. The CDR3 is made up of 13 amino acids. This CDR3 is CASTPSGSETQYF. CDR3 sequence (DNA): TGTGCCAGCACTCCGAGCGGGTCCGAGACCCAGTACTTC.

In this sample, this clone turned up a few times. This chain uses TRBV9 with TRBJ2-7; D unresolved. This CDR3 contains 16 residues. Germline V gene sequence: CDR1 SGDLS, CDR2 YYNGEE. Trimming took 0 bases from V and 5 from J, leaving 18 bases between them. The CDR3 here is CASSVGSSLDSHEQYF. The CDR3 nucleotides are TGTGCCAGCAGCGTAGGGTCCTCCTTAGATTCCCACGAGCAGTACTTC.

The chain links TRBV5-6 to TRBJ1-1; no definite D call. CDR3 length: 15 residues. Germline loops: CDR1 SGHDT, CDR2 YYEEEE. V lost 3 bases and J 2 bases, leaving 14 bases between the germline ends. The CDR3 region has the DNA TGTGCCAGCAGCTCCATGGCGGCCGGCAACACTGAAGCTTTCTTT. Translating it yields CASSSMAAGNTEAFF.

The CDR3 region has the DNA TGCAGCGTTGGGGGGGTACAGGGGGGCACAGATACGCAGTATTTT. Protein: CSVGGVQGGTDTQYF. The chain is built from TRBV29-1 and TRBJ2-3; 8 positions agree with TRBD1. CDR1 and CDR2 (germline): SQVTM, ANQGSEA. CDR3 length equals 15 residues. With 4 bases clipped from V and 1 base from J, the junction kept 7 bases outside the gene matches.

The chain links TRBV7-9 to TRBJ2-7; D might be TRBD2 (6 bases). V shed 1 base and J shed 5 bases, with 12 bases lying between them. CDR1 is SEHNR and CDR2 is FQNEAQ in the germline V gene (reference sequence). The CDR3 has 14 residues. The CDR3 sequence is CASSLDGREDEQYF. CDR3 sequence (DNA): TGTGCCAGCAGCTTAGACGGCAGGGAGGACGAGCAGTACTTC.

This clone was seen a few times. The gene calls are TRBV6-1 and TRBJ2-7, with 8 bases aligning to TRBD1. This CDR3 contains 13 residues. The ends lost 8 bases at V and 3 bases at J; junction bases unmatched: 6. The germline CDR1 and CDR2 sequences are MNHNS and SASEGT. CDR3 in DNA: TGTGCCAGCGGACAGGGAAGGATCTACGAGCAGTACTTC. This sequence encodes CASGQGRIYEQYF.

This clone was seen more than once but under ten times. Other DNA sequences in the same sample also yield this CDR3. V usage is TRBV4-3 and J usage is TRBJ1-2; a possible D gene is TRBD1 (6 bases). V was clipped by 1 base and J by 8 bases, with 11 bases between them. The CDR3 covers 13 residues. The germline gives CDR1 LGHNA, CDR2 YSLEER. CDR3 sequence reads: CASSQGDGGGYTF. The CDR3 bases are TGCGCCAGCAGCCAAGGCGATGGGGGCGGCTACACCTTC.

This clone was counted only a few times. The chain carries TRBV2 and TRBJ1-1, with 11 bases aligning to TRBD1. After removal of 2 bases from V and 5 bases from J, the junction contained 4 bases not matched to a gene. The CDR3 loop spans 15 amino acids. CDR1 is SNHLY, CDR2 FYNNEI, per germline. The CDR3 region is CASSEQGTGGTEAFF. CDR3 bases: TGTGCCAGCAGTGAACAGGGGACAGGGGGGACTGAAGCTTTCTTT. Together with reference TRBV2 and TRBJ1-1, the CDR3 gives the full variable domain: EPEVTQTPSHQVTQMGQEVILRCVPISNHLYFYWYRQILGQKVEFLVSFYNNEISEKSEIFDDQFSVERPDGSNFTLKIRSTKLEDSAMYFCASSEQGTGGTEAFFGQGTRLTVV.

There are a few counts of this clone. The chain couples TRBV12-5 to TRBJ2-5; weak D call: TRBD2 (6 bases). The CDR3 has 12 amino acids. With 7 bases removed from V and 4 bases from J, the gap between germline ends came to 10 bases. CDR1 is LGHNT, CDR2 FRNRAP, per germline. CDR3 sequence reads: CASAPEGETQYF. In DNA form, the CDR3 reads TGTGCTAGTGCCCCGGAGGGAGAGACCCAGTACTTC. Combining the CDR3 with reference TRBV12-5 and TRBJ2-5 gives the whole variable domain DARVTQTPRHKVTEMGQEVTMRCQPILGHNTVFWYRQTMMQGLELLAYFRNRAPLDDSGMPKDRFSAEMPDATLATLKIQPSEPRDSAVYFCASAPEGETQYFGPGTRLLVL.

The chain recombines TRBV11-2 with TRBJ1-2; tentatively, D is TRBD1 (5 bases). In germline, CDR1 is SGHAT, CDR2 FQNNGV. Trimming shortened V by 7 bases and J by 2 bases, and 14 bases separated the two germline ends. The CDR3 runs to 14 residues. The CDR3 sequence: CASTIGAGNYGYTF. The CDR3 coding sequence is TGTGCCAGCACCATAGGGGCAGGGAACTATGGCTACACCTTC.

The V call is TRBV15, the J call TRBJ1-4; no reliable D call. The CDR3 is 16 residues long. CDR1 and CDR2 (germline): LNHNV, YYDKDF (reference sequence). V gave up 0 bases and J gave up 8 bases, with 16 bases separating them. CDR3: CATSRDRLGVGEKLFF. CDR3 bases: TGTGCCACCAGCAGAGATCGCCTCGGGGTTGGAGAAAAACTGTTTTTT.

This clone was found a few times. The V gene is TRBV29-1, the J gene TRBJ1-5; D may be TRBD1 (5 bases). V was shortened by 6 bases and J by 4 bases, with 13 bases between the two germline ends. The CDR3 is made up of 13 amino acids. The germline CDR1 and CDR2 sequences are SQVTM and ANQGSEA. The CDR3 DNA follows: TGCAGCGTGGGGGGTTTAGGAAATCAGCCCCAGCATTTT. Translated, it gives CSVGGLGNQPQHF.

This clone showed up just a few times. The chain links TRBV14 to TRBJ1-2; D remains ambiguous. Deletions cut 2 bases from V and 5 bases from J, with 9 bases between. This CDR3 has 13 amino acids. Germline V CDR1 and CDR2: SGHDN, FVKESK. The CDR3: CASSQNPLYGYTF. The CDR3 coding sequence is TGTGCCAGCAGCCAAAATCCCCTTTATGGCTACACCTTC.

This chain uses TRBV7-8 with TRBJ2-5; TRBD2 matches 9 bases. From germline, CDR1 is SGHVS and CDR2 FQNEAQ. The CDR3 has 13 amino acids. With 7 bases clipped from V and 4 bases from J, the junction kept 4 bases outside the gene matches. The CDR3 protein is CASKNSGGETQYF. The DNA of the CDR3 is TGTGCCAGCAAGAATAGCGGGGGAGAGACCCAGTACTTC.

This clone occurred a few times. This rearrangement joins TRBV6-6 to TRBJ1-6; 10 bases fit TRBD1. This CDR3 has 14 residues. V lost 7 bases, J lost 8 bases, and 5 bases stayed unmatched. CDR1 is MNHNY, CDR2 SVGAGI, per germline (reference sequence). The CDR3 DNA sequence: TGTGCCAGCAATATAGGGACAGGGGATTCACCCCTCCACTTT. Translating it yields CASNIGTGDSPLHF.

This chain connects TRBV4-3 to TRBJ2-1, with D possibly TRBD1 on 5 matching bases. Germline CDR1 is LGHNA and CDR2 is YSLEER. V shed 0 bases and J shed 10 bases, with 10 bases lying between them. The CDR3 runs to 13 residues. CDR3 protein: CASSQDRQREQFF. The CDR3 DNA reads TGCGCCAGCAGCCAAGATAGACAGCGAGAGCAGTTCTTC.

The gene calls are TRBV6-5 and TRBJ1-2; 7 bases match TRBD1. Germline loops: CDR1 MNHEY, CDR2 SVGAGI. V was clipped by 5 bases and J by 5 bases; unmatched bases: 5. The CDR3 covers 13 residues. The CDR3 loop is CASSNPGQYGYTF. The CDR3 DNA sequence: TGTGCCAGCAGTAATCCGGGACAGTATGGCTACACCTTC.

This clone showed up just a few times. The chain joins TRBV9 to TRBJ2-5; D is perhaps TRBD1 (5 bases). The germline V gene has CDR1 SGDLS and CDR2 YYNGEE. V lost 0 bases, J lost 5 bases, and 17 bases lay in between. This CDR3 has 16 amino acids. The CDR3 sequence is CASSVGGGRVVETQYF. CDR3 sequence (DNA): TGTGCCAGCAGCGTAGGTGGCGGCAGGGTAGTGGAGACCCAGTACTTC.

There are a few counts of this clone. V usage is TRBV18 and J usage is TRBJ2-1; TRBD2 matches 11 bases. Germline values: CDR1 KGHSH, CDR2 LQKENI. The CDR3 is 15 residues long. V was clipped by 0 bases and J by 8 bases; unmatched bases: 3. Here the CDR3 DNA reads TGTGCCAGCTCACCACCTAGCGGGGGGGCCGATGAGCAGTTCTTC. It yields the protein CASSPPSGGADEQFF.